This T cell receptor beta chain stems from a study of tumor-infiltrating lymphocytes in primary liver carcinoma. On the study more broadly: The patient group consisted of men and women aged 30 to 69 years. Findings of the study overall: Blood's top-250-clone fraction was significantly lower than that of tumors (p = 0.039).

This CDR3 contains 16 residues. V dropped 4 bases and J dropped 0; count of bases not matched to a gene: 2. Germline V CDR1 and CDR2: KGHDR, SFDVKD. Concerning this clonotype itself: Its target is not known.

A constant-region primer primed TCR beta cDNA synthesis from roughly 500 ng of total RNA. A slightly modified ARM-PCR protocol with three nested multiplex PCR rounds produced these TCR beta libraries. A C-beta reverse primer and TRBV1-TRBV30 forward primers served in each of the first two PCR rounds, at approximately 10 cycles apiece. TCRdb re-analysed the multiplex PCR reads in MiXCR, keeping a single row per CDR3 protein. The sample shows over 100,000 distinct CDR3 sequences, around two thirds of them seen only once. Co-extraction of RNA and DNA was performed on 20-30 mg of unsorted bulk tissue. Treatment-naive at the time, the patients had chronic HBV infection.

The sample comprised tumor-adjacent normal liver tissue. The clonotype comes from a woman aged 55 to 70 with primary liver carcinoma and hepatitis B virus infection. The V call is TRBV24-1, the J call TRBJ2-1, with 10 bases that match TRBD2. The CDR3 sequence: CATSESSGSSYNEQFF. CDR3 sequence (DNA): TGTGCCACCAGTGAGTCTAGCGGGAGCTCCTACAATGAGCAGTTCTTC.